These 12 T cell receptor beta chains were all obtained from the same sample, sequenced in a study of blood T cell repertoires in COVID-19. Data came from immunoSEQ multiplex PCR; TCRdb stores just in-frame clones and leaves some out. This table has approximately 180,000 clones, 70% to 85% appearing once. The sample was PBMCs or T cells enriched from blood (not recorded which). These receptors came from a woman between 55 and 75 years old with acute COVID-19.

This clone was detected only a few times. This chain uses TRBV6-2 or TRBV6-3 with TRBJ1-2; tentative D call: TRBD1 (5 bases). Germline V lookup: CDR1 MNHEY, CDR2 SVGEGT. The CDR3 covers 13 residues. Trimming stripped 4 bases from V and 7 bases from J, with 13 bases between. CDR3 residues: CASSSAREGGYTF. In DNA, the CDR3 is TGTGCCAGCAGTTCTGCCAGGGAGGGTGGCTACACCTTC.

The chain couples TRBV27 to TRBJ2-1; 9 bases are a match to TRBD2. Germline V gene data show CDR1 as MNHEY and CDR2 as SMNVEV (reference sequence). This CDR3 region has 13 residues. J was trimmed by 7 bases and V by 6 bases; bases with no gene match: 4. The CDR3 region has the DNA TGTGCCAGCAGCCTGGCGGGAGGGAATGAGCAGTTCTTC. Protein sequence: CASSLAGGNEQFF.

This chain joins TRBV4-3 and TRBJ2-3; 9 bases agree with TRBD1. The CDR3 loop spans 15 amino acids. V was pared by 4 bases and J by 3 bases, with 5 bases of the junction left unmatched. Germline values: CDR1 LGHNA, CDR2 YSLEER. CDR3 protein: CASSRGDRETDTQYF. The CDR3 region has the DNA TGCGCCAGCAGCCGAGGGGACAGGGAGACAGATACGCAGTATTTT.

The chain uses TRBV4-2 and TRBJ2-1; D unresolved. CDR1 is LGHNA, CDR2 YNFKEQ, per germline. Trimming left V 4 bases short and J 3 bases short, with 10 bases between. This CDR3 is 14 amino acids long. CDR3 in amino acids: CASSPPTGYNEQFF. CDR3 DNA: TGTGCCAGCAGCCCCCCGACGGGCTACAATGAGCAGTTCTTC.

The V call is TRBV7-2, the J call TRBJ1-5; 7 bases fit TRBD1. Looked up from germline, CDR1 is SGHTA and CDR2 is FQGNSA. The CDR3 is 14 amino acids. V dropped 5 bases and J dropped 7; count of bases not matched to a gene: 8. In DNA, the CDR3 is TGTGCCAGCAGCACGACAGGGATTGGACAGCCCCAGCATTTT. Translation: CASSTTGIGQPQHF. Together with reference TRBV7-2 and TRBJ1-5, the CDR3 gives the full variable domain: GAGVSQSPSNKVTEKGKDVELRCDPISGHTALYWYRQSLGQGLEFLIYFQGNSAPDKSGLPSDRFSAERTGGSVSTLTIQRTQQEDSAVYLCASSTTGIGQPQHFGDGTRLSIL.

This clone is labeled medium-sized. The genes are TRBV7-2 and TRBJ2-1; 11 bases align to TRBD1. The length of the CDR3 is 14 residues. Germline CDR1 SGHTA, CDR2 FQGNSA. The ends lost 5 bases at V and 9 bases at J; junction bases unmatched: 6. CDR3 amino acids: CASSLGTGGREQFF. The CDR3 region has the DNA TGTGCCAGCAGCCTCGGGACAGGGGGACGTGAGCAGTTCTTC.

This clone was detected only a few times. This chain joins TRBV4-2 and TRBJ2-2, with D possibly matching TRBD1 (6 bases). V was cut by 0 bases and J by 1 base, with 12 bases left in between. This CDR3 spans 17 amino acids. Germline CDR1 and CDR2: LGHNA and YNFKEQ. DNA for the CDR3: TGTGCCAGCAGCCAAGATCTTGGACAGCTGAACACCGGGGAGCTGTTTTTT. Its protein product is CASSQDLGQLNTGELFF.

This clone showed up just once. The chain is built from TRBV19 and TRBJ1-1; the match to TRBD1 covers 7 bases. V gave up 8 bases and J gave up 0 bases; unmatched junction bases: 9. The CDR3 length is 15 residues. Germline V CDR1 and CDR2: LNHDA, SQIVND (reference sequence). The CDR3 sequence: CASLQGNPMNTEAFF. CDR3 bases: TGTGCCAGTTTACAGGGGAACCCCATGAACACTGAAGCTTTCTTT.

The gene calls are TRBV5-4 and TRBJ1-5; 10 nucleotides align to TRBD1. Germline CDR1 reads SGHNT; CDR2 reads YYREEE (reference sequence). This CDR3 contains 15 residues. V lost 4 bases and J lost 2; bases outside the gene matches: 3. CDR3 sequence (DNA): TGTGCCAGCAGCCGACAGGGGGCGGGCAATCAGCCCCAGCATTTT. Amino acid sequence: CASSRQGAGNQPQHF.

This sequence joins TRBV29-1 and TRBJ2-1, with D perhaps matching TRBD1 (5 bases). This CDR3 spans 13 amino acids. Germline V gene data show CDR1 as SQVTM and CDR2 as ANQGSEA. Trimming took off 6 bases at V and 1 base at J, with 10 bases between the two ends. The CDR3 sequence: CSVRQSSYNEQFF. The CDR3 bases are TGCAGCGTACGACAGTCATCCTACAATGAGCAGTTCTTC.

The CDR3 region is CASSKRTASTDTQYF. The CDR3 DNA follows: TGTGCCAGCAGTAAACGGACAGCCTCCACAGATACGCAGTATTTT. The chain couples TRBV6-2 or TRBV6-3 to TRBJ2-3; TRBD1 is a possible D gene (6 bases). Germline CDR1 MNHEY, CDR2 SVGEGT. The CDR3 consists of 15 residues. Trimming shortened V by 5 bases and J by 2 bases, and 14 bases separated the two germline ends.

The CDR3 coding sequence is TGTGCCAGCAGTTACTCGCGGGACAAAAACATTCAGTACTTC. Translating gives CASSYSRDKNIQYF. The V and J genes are TRBV6-2 or TRBV6-3 and TRBJ2-4, with a weak D call TRBD2 (6 bases). There are 14 residues in the CDR3. Germline V gene sequence: CDR1 MNHEY, CDR2 SVGEGT. V was cut by 0 bases and J by 3 bases, with 6 bases left in between.